Here is one T cell receptor (beta chain) with its context. Its antigen is not known. The source of the sample is a study of cytomegalovirus exposure and HLA in healthy donors. Study context: Among the 370 or so donors who were genotyped, about 86% fell in the genetic ancestry cluster that is associated with self-reported Caucasian donors. Study findings and constraints: Equally common other TCR beta chains were less clonally expanded than HLA-associated ones, a later analysis found. Most likely, a cluster of highly shared sequence variants arose as a sequencing artifact.

Trimming removed 1 base from V and 6 bases from J, with 12 bases in between. Germline values: CDR1 SGHAT, CDR2 FQNNGV. The CDR3 covers 15 residues. 13 Jbeta primers and 60 Vbeta primers were used for the PCR. Authors' analysis steps: The authors later counted roughly 76 million unique TCR beta chains, 9 million to 12 million of them shared. The protocol was immunoSEQ multiplex PCR, while the TCRdb copy is restricted to in-frame clones and leaves out a portion. From that table come the V and J calls and clone size; the DNA was used to work out D and trimming. The sample lists more than 95,000 clones; 76% were seen once.

Input material: PBMCs. J is TRBJ2-2 and V is TRBV11-2; the D gene is possibly TRBD1 (6 bases). This clonotype originated in a middle-aged man in good health and CMV-seronegative. CDR3 sequence: CASSLVLGGAGELFF. The CDR3 coding sequence is TGTGCCAGCAGCTTAGTATTAGGGGGAGCCGGGGAGCTGTTTTTT. The entire variable domain, with the rest obtained from reference TRBV11-2 and TRBJ2-2, is as follows: EAGVAQSPRYKIIEKRQSVAFWCNPISGHATLYWYQQILGQGPKLLIQFQNNGVVDDSQLPKDRFSAERLKGVDSTLKIQPAKLEDSAVYLCASSLVLGGAGELFFGEGSRLTVL.